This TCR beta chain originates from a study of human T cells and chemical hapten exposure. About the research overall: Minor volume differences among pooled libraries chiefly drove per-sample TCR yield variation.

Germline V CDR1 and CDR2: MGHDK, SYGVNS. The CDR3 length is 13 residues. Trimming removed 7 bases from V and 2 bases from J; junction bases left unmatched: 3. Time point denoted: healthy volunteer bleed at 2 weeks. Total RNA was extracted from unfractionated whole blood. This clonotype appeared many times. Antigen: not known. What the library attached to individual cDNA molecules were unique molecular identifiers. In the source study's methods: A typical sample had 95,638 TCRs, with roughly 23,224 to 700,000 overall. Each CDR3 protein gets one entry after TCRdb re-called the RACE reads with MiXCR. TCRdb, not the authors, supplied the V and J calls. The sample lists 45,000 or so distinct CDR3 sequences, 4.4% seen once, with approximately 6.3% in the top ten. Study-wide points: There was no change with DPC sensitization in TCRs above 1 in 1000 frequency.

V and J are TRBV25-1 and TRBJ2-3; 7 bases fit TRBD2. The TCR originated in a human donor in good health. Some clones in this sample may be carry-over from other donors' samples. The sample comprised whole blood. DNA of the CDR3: TGTGCCAGCACCCGGGGGGTCACAGATACGCAGTATTTT. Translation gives CASTRGVTDTQYF.